Listed below are T cell receptor beta chains from one sample, sequenced in a study of cytomegalovirus exposure and HLA in healthy donors. Generated by immunoSEQ multiplex PCR, the TCRdb table keeps only in-frame clones and is missing some. The sample comprises roughly 160,000 clones, 65% to 85% of which are singletons, and approximately 1.3% rests with the top ten. Sequencing was carried out using PBMCs. These receptors were collected from a boy aged 2 to 10 in good health and CMV-seronegative. Each CDR3 is given with its conserved first and last residue. D genes are given only for firm matches. Size is omitted from some rows. Given values are once, few, many or a class for expanded clones.

V	D	size	J	CDR3	DNA
TRBV5-8	TRBD2	-	TRBJ2-7	CASSWLGGLYEQYF	TGTGCCAGCAGCTGGTTGGGAGGGCTGTACGAGCAGTACTTC
TRBV5-4	-	-	TRBJ2-1	CASSLRGYNEQFF	TGTGCCAGCAGCTTGCGGGGTTACAATGAGCAGTTCTTC
TRBV20-1	-	-	TRBJ1-2	CSAARTVHTF	TGCAGTGCTGCCCGGACAGTCCACACCTTC
TRBV5-1	TRBD2	-	TRBJ2-3	CASTGGGSTDTQYF	TGCGCCAGCACTGGCGGGGGAAGCACAGATACGCAGTATTTT
TRBV9	-	-	TRBJ1-1	CASSVGGETEAFF	TGTGCCAGCAGCGTAGGGGGGGAGACTGAAGCTTTCTTT
TRBV2	TRBD1	-	TRBJ1-2	CASSRDSQSNGYTF	TGTGCCAGCAGTCGGGACAGCCAAAGTAATGGCTACACCTTC
TRBV4-1	TRBD1	once	TRBJ1-2	CASSQEWTGAEGYTF	TGCGCCAGCAGCCAAGAATGGACAGGGGCCGAGGGCTACACCTTC
TRBV6-5	TRBD2	-	TRBJ2-7	CASIQGGSSYEQYF	TGTGCCAGCATTCAGGGCGGGAGCTCCTACGAGCAGTACTTC
TRBV15	-	-	TRBJ1-1	CATSRDRQGNTEAFF	TGTGCCACCAGCAGAGATAGGCAGGGGAACACTGAAGCTTTCTTT
TRBV19	-	once	TRBJ1-1	CASSIGAGGEEEAFF	TGTGCCAGTAGTATTGGGGCAGGCGGAGAGGAAGAAGCTTTCTTT
TRBV6-6	-	-	TRBJ1-1	CATVATGNTEAFF	TGTGCCACCGTTGCTACGGGGAACACTGAAGCTTTCTTT
TRBV30	TRBD1	-	TRBJ1-2	CAWDPLGGNTPSGYTF	TGTGCCTGGGACCCCCTAGGGGGCAACACCCCTAGTGGCTACACCTTC
TRBV30	-	-	TRBJ1-3	CAWSYGSSGNTIYF	TGTGCCTGGAGTTATGGGAGCTCTGGAAACACCATATATTTT
TRBV23-1	TRBD1	-	TRBJ1-5	CASSQRTGGANQPQHF	TGCGCCAGCAGTCAGAGGACAGGGGGGGCAAATCAGCCCCAGCATTTT
TRBV4-3	TRBD2	-	TRBJ2-7	CASSQVPDRGLAGPYEQYF	TGCGCCAGCAGCCAGGTCCCGGACAGGGGACTAGCGGGGCCTTACGAGCAGTACTTC
TRBV28	-	-	TRBJ1-1	CASSSGEMNTEAFF	TGTGCCAGCAGTTCTGGGGAGATGAACACTGAAGCTTTCTTT
TRBV4-1	TRBD1	-	TRBJ1-1	CASSQAKPGTGGTEAFF	TGCGCCAGCAGCCAAGCGAAACCTGGGACAGGGGGCACTGAAGCTTTCTTT
TRBV27	TRBD2	-	TRBJ2-7	CASSSGGREQYF	TGTGCCAGCAGTTCGGGGGGAAGGGAGCAGTACTTC
TRBV9	TRBD1	-	TRBJ2-1	CASSAFVEGAGLPFF	TGTGCCAGCAGCGCTTTCGTTGAGGGGGCGGGTTTGCCGTTCTTC
TRBV21-1	-	-	TRBJ2-1	CASRPTGIDLYNEQFF	TGTGCCAGCAGACCGACAGGGATAGACCTGTACAATGAGCAGTTCTTC
TRBV6-5	TRBD2	-	TRBJ2-1	CASSYLAGGSYNEQFF	TGTGCCAGCAGTTACTTAGCGGGGGGCTCCTACAATGAGCAGTTCTTC
TRBV20-1	-	few	TRBJ1-2	CSAPTGYGYTF	TGCAGTGCCCCGACGGGCTATGGCTACACCTTC
TRBV28	-	-	TRBJ1-4	CASSLTRVNEKLFF	TGTGCCAGCAGTTTAACCAGGGTTAATGAAAAACTGTTTTTT
TRBV6-1	-	-	TRBJ1-1	CASSAQGSTEAFF	TGTGCCAGCAGTGCCCAGGGGAGTACTGAAGCTTTCTTT
TRBV13	TRBD2	-	TRBJ2-7	CASSTSGSYEQYF	TGTGCCAGTAGTACTAGCGGGAGCTACGAGCAGTACTTC
TRBV27	TRBD1	-	TRBJ2-7	CASSSTTDRVSYEQYF	TGTGCCAGCAGTTCTACCACAGACAGGGTCTCCTACGAGCAGTACTTC
TRBV7-4	TRBD2	few	TRBJ2-5	CASPAGGRKTQYF	TGTGCCAGCCCAGCGGGGGGGCGAAAGACCCAGTACTTC
TRBV6-5	-	-	TRBJ1-6	CASSSEVSNSPLHF	TGTGCCAGCAGTTCAGAAGTCAGTAATTCACCCCTCCACTTT
TRBV5-6	TRBD1	-	TRBJ1-1	CASSGDRRNTEAFF	TGTGCCAGCAGCGGGGACAGGCGGAACACTGAAGCTTTCTTT
TRBV7-8	-	-	TRBJ2-1	CASSLGQGPVTPPFF	TGTGCCAGCAGCTTAGGGCAGGGTCCGGTCACTCCTCCGTTCTTC
TRBV7-2	-	-	TRBJ2-7	CASSWTGKSREQYF	TGTGCCAGCAGCTGGACCGGGAAGTCGAGGGAGCAGTACTTC
TRBV19	-	-	TRBJ2-2	CASNGRGTGELFF	TGTGCCAGTAACGGGAGAGGCACCGGGGAGCTGTTTTTT
TRBV4-2	-	-	TRBJ1-2	CASSQSLLDRIFYGYTF	TGTGCCAGCAGCCAGTCTTTATTGGACAGAATTTTCTATGGCTACACCTTC
TRBV2	-	-	TRBJ2-7	CASSGVVTSYEQYF	TGTGCCAGCAGTGGAGTAGTCACCTCCTACGAGCAGTACTTC
TRBV6-5	-	-	TRBJ1-4	CASSYSGGGEKLFF	TGTGCCAGCAGTTACTCAGGGGGTGGTGAAAAACTGTTTTTT
TRBV5-5	TRBD1	-	TRBJ1-6	CASSQTDRANNSPLHF	TGTGCCAGCAGCCAAACGGACAGGGCCAATAATTCACCCCTCCACTTT
TRBV5-6	-	-	TRBJ2-3	CASSQQGTYTQYF	TGTGCCAGCAGCCAACAGGGAACTTATACGCAGTATTTT
TRBV4-3	-	-	TRBJ1-2	CASSQDRGYGYTF	TGCGCCAGCAGCCAAGATCGGGGGTATGGCTACACCTTC
TRBV4-2	-	-	TRBJ2-1	CASSQVGGRNEQFF	TGTGCCAGCAGCCAAGTCGGGGGTCGGAATGAGCAGTTCTTC
TRBV4-3	-	-	TRBJ2-1	CASSQGTNLYNEQFF	TGCGCCAGCAGCCAAGGGACAAACCTCTACAATGAGCAGTTCTTC
TRBV25-1	-	-	TRBJ1-2	CASSLGGRGYGYTF	TGTGCCAGCAGCCTTGGAGGGCGAGGCTACGGCTACACCTTC
TRBV6-5	-	once	TRBJ1-4	CASSPGTINEKLFF	TGTGCCAGCAGTCCCGGGACTATTAATGAAAAACTGTTTTTT